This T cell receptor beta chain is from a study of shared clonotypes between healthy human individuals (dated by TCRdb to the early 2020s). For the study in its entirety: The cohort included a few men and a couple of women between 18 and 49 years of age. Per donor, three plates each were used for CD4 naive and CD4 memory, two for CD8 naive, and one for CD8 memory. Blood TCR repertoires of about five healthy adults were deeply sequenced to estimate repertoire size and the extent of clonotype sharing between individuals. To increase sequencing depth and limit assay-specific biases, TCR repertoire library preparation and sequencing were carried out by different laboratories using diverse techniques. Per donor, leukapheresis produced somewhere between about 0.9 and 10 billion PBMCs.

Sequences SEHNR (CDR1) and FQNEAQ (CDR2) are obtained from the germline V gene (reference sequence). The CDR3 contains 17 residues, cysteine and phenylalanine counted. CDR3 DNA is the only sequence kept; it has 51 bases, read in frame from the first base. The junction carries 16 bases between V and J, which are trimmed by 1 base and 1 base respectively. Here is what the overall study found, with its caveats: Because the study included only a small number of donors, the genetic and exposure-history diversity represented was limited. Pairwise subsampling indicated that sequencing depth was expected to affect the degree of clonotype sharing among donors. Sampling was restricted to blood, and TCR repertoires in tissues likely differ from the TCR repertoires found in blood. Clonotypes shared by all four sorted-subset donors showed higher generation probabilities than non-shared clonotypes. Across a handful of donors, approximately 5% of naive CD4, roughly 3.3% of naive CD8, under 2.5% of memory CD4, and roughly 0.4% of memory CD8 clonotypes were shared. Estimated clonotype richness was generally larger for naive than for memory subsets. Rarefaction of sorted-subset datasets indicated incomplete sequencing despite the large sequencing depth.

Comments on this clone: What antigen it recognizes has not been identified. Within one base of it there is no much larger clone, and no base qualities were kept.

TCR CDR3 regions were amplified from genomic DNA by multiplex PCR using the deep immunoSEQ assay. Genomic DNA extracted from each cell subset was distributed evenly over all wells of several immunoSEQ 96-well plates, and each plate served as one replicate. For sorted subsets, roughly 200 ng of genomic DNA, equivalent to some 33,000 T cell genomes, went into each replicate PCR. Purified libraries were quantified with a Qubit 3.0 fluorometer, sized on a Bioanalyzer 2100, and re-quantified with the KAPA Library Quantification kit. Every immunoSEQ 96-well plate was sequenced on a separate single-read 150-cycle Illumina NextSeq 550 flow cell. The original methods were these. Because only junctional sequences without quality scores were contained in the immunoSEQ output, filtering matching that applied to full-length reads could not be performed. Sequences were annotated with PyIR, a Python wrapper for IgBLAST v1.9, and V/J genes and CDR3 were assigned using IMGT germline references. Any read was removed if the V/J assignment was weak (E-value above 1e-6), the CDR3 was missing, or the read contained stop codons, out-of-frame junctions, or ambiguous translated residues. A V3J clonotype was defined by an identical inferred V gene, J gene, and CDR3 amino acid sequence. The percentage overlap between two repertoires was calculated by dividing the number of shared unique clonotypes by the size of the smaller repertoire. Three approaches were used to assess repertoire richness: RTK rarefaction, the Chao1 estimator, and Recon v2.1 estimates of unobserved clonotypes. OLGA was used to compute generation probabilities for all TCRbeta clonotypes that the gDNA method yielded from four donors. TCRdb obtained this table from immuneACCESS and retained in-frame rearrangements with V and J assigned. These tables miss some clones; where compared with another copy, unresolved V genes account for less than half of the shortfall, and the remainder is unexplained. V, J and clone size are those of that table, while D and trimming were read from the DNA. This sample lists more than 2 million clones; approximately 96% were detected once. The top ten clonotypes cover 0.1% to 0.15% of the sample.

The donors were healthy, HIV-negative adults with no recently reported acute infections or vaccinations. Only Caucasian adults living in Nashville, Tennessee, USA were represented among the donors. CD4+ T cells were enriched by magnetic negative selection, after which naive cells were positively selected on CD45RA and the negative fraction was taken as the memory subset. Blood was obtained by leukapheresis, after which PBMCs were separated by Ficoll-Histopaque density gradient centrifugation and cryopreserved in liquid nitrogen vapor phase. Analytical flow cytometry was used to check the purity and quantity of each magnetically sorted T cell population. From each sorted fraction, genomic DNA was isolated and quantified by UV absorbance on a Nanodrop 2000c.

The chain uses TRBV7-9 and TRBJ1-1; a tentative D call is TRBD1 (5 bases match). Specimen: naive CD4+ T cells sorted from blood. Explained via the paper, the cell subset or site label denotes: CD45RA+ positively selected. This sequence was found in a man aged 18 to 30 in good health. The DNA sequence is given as TGTGCCAGCAGCTTAGAAACAGGAGGTGTCGGGAACACTGAAGCTTTCTTT. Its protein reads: CASSLETGGVGNTEAFF.